This T cell receptor (beta chain) was sequenced in a study of T-cell reconstitution after alpha-beta-depleted transplantation in children. Construction of the TCRbeta library involved unique molecular identifiers. TCRdb reprocessed the PCR reads with MiXCR, giving one entry per CDR3 protein. The data contain some 500,000 distinct CDR3 sequences, approximately 32% of them singletons. CDR3 length: 14 residues. The V gene's germline CDR1 is MGHRA and CDR2 YSYEKL. V shed 0 bases and J shed 4 bases, with 7 bases lying between them. The chain couples TRBV4-1 to TRBJ1-3, with unresolved D. Sample: PBMCs from the stem cell graft donor, taken from the stem cell graft. The source of this sequence is a human donor who donated a stem cell graft to a child with aplastic anemia. CDR3 region: CASSQDVHGNTIYF. CDR3 DNA: TGCGCCAGCAGCCAAGATGTGCACGGAAACACCATATATTTT.